What follows are 32 T cell receptor beta chains derived from one specimen sequenced in a study of CD4+ T cells in melanoma (dated by TCRdb to between 2020 and 2023). Library method: the immunoSEQ multiplex PCR assay. The clones in this table, taken by TCRdb from immuneACCESS, are in-frame only. Not every clone is retained; where verified, under half of the shortfall comes from an unresolved V gene, and the cause of the rest is unknown. The sample table records more than 13,000 clones; over 80% of these occur just once. The top ten hold 5% to 7.5% of the sample. Sequenced input: cells from a culture (not recorded whether cultured in vitro). These receptors were taken from a human donor with melanoma.

This clone has a handful of counts. The chain is built from TRBV10-3 and TRBJ1-5; D possibly corresponds to TRBD1 (5 bases). In germline, CDR1 is ENHRY, CDR2 SYGVKD. V lost 4 bases, J lost 2 bases, and 12 bases lay in between. The CDR3 is 15 amino acids. The CDR3 coding sequence is TGTGCCATCAGTGGCGAGGGGTCGGGCAATCAGCCCCAGCATTTT. Encoded protein: CAISGEGSGNQPQHF.

This clone was seen a single time. This chain connects TRBV7-3 to TRBJ2-1, with TRBD2 as a possible D gene (5 bases). V was cut by 2 bases and J by 8 bases, with 16 bases left in between. The CDR3 covers 15 residues. The V gene's germline CDR1 is SGHTA and CDR2 FQGTGA. The CDR3 reads CASSLGGGRLYEQFF. CDR3 in DNA: TGTGCCAGCAGCTTAGGAGGCGGGCGCCTTTATGAGCAGTTCTTC.

The chain uses TRBV11-1 and TRBJ2-5, with D perhaps TRBD1 or TRBD2 (6 bases each). The germline gives CDR1 SGHAT, CDR2 FQDESV (reference sequence). This CDR3 comprises 15 residues. V dropped 7 bases and J dropped 5 bases, with 20 bases sitting between them. DNA for the CDR3: TGTGCCAGCAACAAAAACGGGGGCCTCGCGGAGACCCAGTACTTC. Translating gives CASNKNGGLAETQYF.

The rearrangement joins TRBV5-1 to TRBJ2-2, with D possibly called TRBD1 or TRBD2 (5 bases each). The CDR3 has 14 amino acids. Germline assignment: CDR1 SGHRS and CDR2 YFSETQ. Deletions cut 3 bases from V and 0 bases from J, with 6 bases between. As DNA, the CDR3 is TGCGCCAGCAGCTGGGGGACGAACACCGGGGAGCTGTTTTTT. As protein: CASSWGTNTGELFF.

In its sample, this clone was seen a few times. The chain recombines TRBV4-1 with TRBJ1-4, with 7 bases lining up with TRBD1. Germline CDR1 is MGHRA and CDR2 is YSYEKL. V lost 4 bases, J lost 3 bases, and 8 bases stayed unmatched. The CDR3 sequence is 16 residues long. The CDR3 protein is CASSRGQATPNEKLFF. CDR3 in DNA: TGCGCCAGCAGCCGCGGACAGGCCACACCTAATGAAAAACTGTTTTTT.

The rearrangement uses TRBV5-1 and TRBJ2-3, with 7 bases identical to TRBD1. This CDR3 has 16 amino acids. The V segment lost 1 base and the J segment 0 bases; nucleotides outside the gene matches: 5. Germline V lookup: CDR1 SGHRS, CDR2 YFSETQ. The CDR3 sequence: CASSLPGQLSTDTQYF. The CDR3, as DNA: TGCGCCAGCAGCTTGCCGGGACAGCTAAGCACAGATACGCAGTATTTT.

The genes are TRBV5-1 and TRBJ1-2; 9 nucleotides agree with TRBD1. The CDR3 length is 16 residues. Looked up from germline, CDR1 is SGHRS and CDR2 is YFSETQ. J gave up 8 bases and V 7 bases, and 18 bases lay outside the gene matches. The CDR3 protein is CASANQPGQGSGGYTF. The CDR3 nucleotides read TGCGCCAGCGCCAATCAACCCGGACAGGGGTCGGGCGGCTACACCTTC.

The chain employs TRBV19 and TRBJ1-5; D gene uncertain. The CDR3 runs to 15 residues. V was cut by 3 bases and J by 5 bases, with 14 bases left in between. Germline V CDR1 and CDR2: LNHDA, SQIVND (reference sequence). CDR3 sequence: CASSIGGPLHQPQHF. CDR3 nucleotides: TGTGCCAGTAGTATCGGAGGGCCGCTCCATCAGCCCCAGCATTTT.

Remarks on this clone: This specimen includes other DNA sequences encoding the same CDR3. This rearrangement joins TRBV7-9 to TRBJ1-6, with TRBD1 matching over 11 bases. The ends lost 1 base at V and 7 bases at J; junction bases unmatched: 0. The CDR3 is made up of 15 amino acids. Germline CDR1 and CDR2: SEHNR and FQNEAQ (reference sequence). DNA for the CDR3: TGTGCCAGCAGCTTAGGGGACAGGGGGAATTCACCCCTCCACTTT. Its translation is CASSLGDRGNSPLHF.

V and J are TRBV11-1 and TRBJ2-6; D possibly corresponds to TRBD2 (5 bases). V gave up 2 bases and J gave up 4 bases, with 15 bases separating them. CDR1 is SGHAT and CDR2 is FQDESV in the germline V gene (reference sequence). This CDR3 comprises 17 residues. The CDR3 loop reads CASSLRASRGGANVLTF. CDR3 DNA: TGTGCCAGCAGCTTAAGGGCCTCTCGGGGAGGGGCCAACGTCCTGACTTTC.

The gene calls are TRBV28 and TRBJ2-5; unclear D gene. CDR3 length: 15 amino acids. The germline V gene encodes CDR1 MDHEN and CDR2 SYDVKM. V lost 8 bases and J 4 bases, leaving 20 bases between the germline ends. CDR3 DNA: TGTGCCAGCTCCACTTCAGCAGCCTCCGGAGAGACCCAGTACTTC. Protein product: CASSTSAASGETQYF.

The chain recombines TRBV5-5 with TRBJ1-1, with unresolved D. Trimming shortened V by 3 bases and J by 3 bases, and 15 bases separated the two germline ends. This CDR3 is 15 amino acids long. The germline gives CDR1 SGHKS, CDR2 YYEKEE (reference sequence). The CDR3 spells CASSSRPPRDTEAFF. In nucleotides, the CDR3 is TGTGCCAGCAGCTCCCGACCTCCCCGGGACACTGAAGCTTTCTTT.

This chain uses TRBV6-1 with TRBJ2-5, with a weak D call TRBD1 (5 bases). V was trimmed by 2 bases and J by 4 bases, leaving 5 bases between them. Per the germline V gene, CDR1 is MNHNS and CDR2 is SASEGT. The length of the CDR3 is 12 residues. The CDR3 region is CASSERGETQYF. DNA for the CDR3: TGTGCCAGCAGTGAAAGGGGAGAGACCCAGTACTTC.

The chain is built from TRBV18 and TRBJ2-2; D remains unclear. This CDR3 contains 15 residues. Germline V gives CDR1 KGHSH, CDR2 LQKENI. Trimming shortened V by 2 bases and J by 7 bases, and 14 bases separated the two germline ends. For the CDR3, the DNA is TGTGCCAGCTCACCATATATTTTACAAAGCGGGGAGCTGTTTTTT. Translating gives CASSPYILQSGELFF.

The chain employs TRBV6-5 and TRBJ2-7, with TRBD2 identical over 8 bases. Germline CDR1 reads MNHEY; CDR2 reads SVGAGI. Germline trimming cut 4 bases from V and 5 bases from J; bases unmatched to any gene: 10. The CDR3 has 15 residues. The CDR3: CASSFSGGPWDEQYF. In DNA, the CDR3 is TGTGCCAGCAGTTTCTCGGGGGGGCCATGGGACGAGCAGTACTTC.

This clone was counted once. V usage is TRBV7-3 and J usage is TRBJ1-5, with TRBD1 identical over 7 bases. The V gene end was trimmed by 2 bases and the J gene end by 2 bases; junction bases not matched to a gene: 15. The CDR3 spans 19 residues. Germline V gives CDR1 SGHTA, CDR2 FQGTGA. CDR3 region: CASSLGDKPRDRGNQPQHF. The CDR3 region has the DNA TGTGCCAGCAGCTTAGGGGACAAGCCGAGGGACAGAGGCAATCAGCCCCAGCATTTT.

This clone was seen just once. This rearrangement joins TRBV4-2 to TRBJ2-1; 8 positions match TRBD1. The germline gives CDR1 LGHNA, CDR2 YNFKEQ. This CDR3 has 14 amino acids. V gave up 2 bases and J gave up 8 bases; unmatched junction bases: 5. In DNA form, the CDR3 reads TGTGCCAGCAGCCAACTCAGGGGGCAGGATGAGCAGTTCTTC. Residues: CASSQLRGQDEQFF.

The V call is TRBV6-5, the J call TRBJ1-4, with D possibly being TRBD1 (5 bases). The V and J ends lost 4 bases and 8 bases respectively, with 11 bases between them. The CDR3 extends over 13 amino acids. Germline V gene sequence: CDR1 MNHEY, CDR2 SVGAGI. The CDR3 nucleotides are TGTGCCAGCAGTTCCAGGGCACGCGAAAAACTGTTTTTT. It translates to CASSSRAREKLFF.

V is TRBV7-2 and J is TRBJ2-4, with unresolved D. The V gene's germline CDR1 is SGHTA and CDR2 FQGNSA. V shed 2 bases and J shed 5 bases, with 16 bases lying between them. The CDR3 spans 16 residues. The CDR3 reads CASSLRGRNTENIQYF. CDR3 DNA: TGTGCCAGCAGCTTAAGAGGACGGAATACTGAAAACATTCAGTACTTC.

The DNA of the CDR3 is TGTGCCAGCAGCGTTACCCGGGGTCGGAATTTTCGAGCTTTCTTT. It specifies CASSVTRGRNFRAFF. The gene calls are TRBV5-6 and TRBJ1-1; D remains unclear. This CDR3 contains 15 residues. CDR1 and CDR2 from the germline V gene are SGHDT and YYEEEE. V lost 4 bases and J 10 bases, leaving 23 bases between the germline ends. Full variable domain (remainder filled in from reference TRBV5-6 and TRBJ1-1): DAGVTQSPTHLIKTRGQQVTLRCSPKSGHDTVSWYQQALGQGPQFIFQYYEEEERQRGNFPDRFSGHQFPNYSSELNVNALLLGDSALYLCASSVTRGRNFRAFFGQGTRLTVV.

The chain joins TRBV7-9 to TRBJ1-1, with 12 bases fitting TRBD1. The trim removed 5 bases at V and 6 bases at J, leaving 1 base unmatched. This CDR3 spans 13 amino acids. From germline, CDR1 is SEHNR and CDR2 FQNEAQ (reference sequence). Here the CDR3 DNA reads TGTGCCAGCAGCGGGACAGGGGGCTCTGAAGCTTTCTTT. It translates to CASSGTGGSEAFF.

This clone was counted a few times. This chain uses TRBV19 with TRBJ1-5, with D possibly being TRBD1 (6 bases). Deletions cut 5 bases from V and 7 bases from J, with 18 bases between. This CDR3 is 15 amino acids long. CDR1 and CDR2 (germline): LNHDA, SQIVND (reference sequence). CDR3 sequence (DNA): TGTGCCAGTAGTCCGCGAAGGGGGTTGTACCAGCCCCAGCATTTT. Translation gives CASSPRRGLYQPQHF.

This clone was seen a single time. V and J are TRBV18 and TRBJ2-2; D tentatively reads TRBD1 or TRBD2 (5 bases each). CDR1 and CDR2 (germline): KGHSH, LQKENI. The V and J ends lost 3 bases and 4 bases respectively, with 9 bases between them. The CDR3 extends over 14 amino acids. CDR3 sequence (DNA): TGTGCCAGCTCACCGGGACGGGGCACCGGGGAGCTGTTTTTT. It codes for CASSPGRGTGELFF. The whole variable domain, filled in from reference TRBV18 and TRBJ2-2, reads NAGVMQNPRHLVRRRGQEARLRCSPMKGHSHVYWYRQLPEEGLKFMVYLQKENIIDESGMPKERFSAEFPKEGPSILRIQQVVRGDSAAYFCASSPGRGTGELFFGEGSRLTVL.

This clone is medium-sized (0.01 to 0.1%) by share. This chain links TRBV10-3 with TRBJ1-3, with D unresolved. The V gene's germline CDR1 is ENHRY and CDR2 SYGVKD. The CDR3 consists of 15 residues. Trimming took off 0 bases at V and 5 bases at J, with 11 bases between the two ends. The chain's CDR3 is CAISESAGNRNTIYF. Written as DNA, the CDR3 is TGTGCCATCAGTGAGTCGGCGGGGAATAGAAACACCATATATTTT.

V and J are TRBV18 and TRBJ1-4; D remains ambiguous. The germline gives CDR1 KGHSH, CDR2 LQKENI. Trimming took 2 bases from V and 7 from J, leaving 17 bases between them. The CDR3 has 16 amino acids. The CDR3 bases are TGTGCCAGCTCACCAACATCGGGCTTAACTGGTGAAAAACTGTTTTTT. It encodes CASSPTSGLTGEKLFF. Full variable domain (missing parts from reference TRBV18 and TRBJ1-4): NAGVMQNPRHLVRRRGQEARLRCSPMKGHSHVYWYRQLPEEGLKFMVYLQKENIIDESGMPKERFSAEFPKEGPSILRIQQVVRGDSAAYFCASSPTSGLTGEKLFFGSGTQLSVL.

The chain couples TRBV6-6 to TRBJ2-5, with 11 bases that match TRBD2. In germline, CDR1 is MNHNY, CDR2 SVGAGI (reference sequence). The CDR3 covers 15 residues. V was pared by 6 bases and J by 4 bases, with 7 bases of the junction left unmatched. CDR3 DNA sequence: TGTGCCAGCAGGCCGATAGCGGGGGGGGGAGAGACCCAGTACTTC. Protein product: CASRPIAGGGETQYF.

The chain links TRBV20-1 to TRBJ2-5; D is undetermined. Germline V gene data show CDR1 as DFQATT and CDR2 as SNEGSKA (reference sequence). The CDR3 contains 11 residues. V was cut by 1 base and J by 3 bases, with 3 bases left in between. CDR3: CSARGEETQYF. The DNA of the CDR3 is TGCAGTGCTAGAGGGGAAGAGACCCAGTACTTC.

The gene calls are TRBV2 and TRBJ1-2; perhaps TRBD1 as D (5 bases). CDR3 size: 12 residues. V lost 3 bases, J lost 6 bases, and 8 bases lay in between. The germline V gene has CDR1 SNHLY and CDR2 FYNNEI. CDR3: CASSDLGDGYTF. For the CDR3, the DNA is TGTGCCAGCAGTGACCTGGGGGATGGCTACACCTTC.

The chain carries TRBV6-1 and TRBJ1-5; 10 positions match TRBD1. Germline V gene sequence: CDR1 MNHNS, CDR2 SASEGT. V dropped 9 bases and J dropped 6; count of bases not matched to a gene: 11. The CDR3 spans 15 residues. CDR3 nucleotides: TGTGCCAGTTCCTTCGGGACAGGGGTTTCTCAGCCCCAGCATTTT. Translating it yields CASSFGTGVSQPQHF.

This clone showed up just once. V and J are TRBV7-9 and TRBJ1-1, with D possibly matching TRBD1 (5 bases). V was clipped by 5 bases and J by 1 base, with 11 bases between them. The CDR3 is made up of 14 amino acids. Germline V gene data show CDR1 as SEHNR and CDR2 as FQNEAQ (reference sequence). CDR3 amino acids: CASSPWDGNTEAFF. The DNA for the CDR3 is TGTGCCAGCAGCCCCTGGGACGGGAACACTGAAGCTTTCTTT.

This rearrangement joins TRBV21-1 to TRBJ2-5; the table names TRBD2, a call not compared with the DNA. TRBV21-1 is a known pseudogene. This CDR3 has 11 residues. The CDR3 DNA reads TGTGCCAGCAAGACTCCGGAGACCCAGTACTTC. Translation gives CASKTPETQYF.

The V gene is TRBV19, the J gene TRBJ1-1; D not certain. Germline V gives CDR1 LNHDA, CDR2 SQIVND (reference sequence). Between the trimmed V and J ends, which lost 2 bases and 1 base, there was a span of 2 bases. CDR3 length: 12 amino acids. CDR3 region: CASSITNTEAFF. CDR3 DNA: TGTGCCAGTAGTATAACGAACACTGAAGCTTTCTTT. The full variable domain, its missing parts supplied by reference TRBV19 and TRBJ1-1, is DGGITQSPKYLFRKEGQNVTLSCEQNLNHDAMYWYRQDPGQGLRLIYYSQIVNDFQKGDIAEGYSVSREKKESFPLTVTSAQKNPTAFYLCASSITNTEAFFGQGTRLTVV.